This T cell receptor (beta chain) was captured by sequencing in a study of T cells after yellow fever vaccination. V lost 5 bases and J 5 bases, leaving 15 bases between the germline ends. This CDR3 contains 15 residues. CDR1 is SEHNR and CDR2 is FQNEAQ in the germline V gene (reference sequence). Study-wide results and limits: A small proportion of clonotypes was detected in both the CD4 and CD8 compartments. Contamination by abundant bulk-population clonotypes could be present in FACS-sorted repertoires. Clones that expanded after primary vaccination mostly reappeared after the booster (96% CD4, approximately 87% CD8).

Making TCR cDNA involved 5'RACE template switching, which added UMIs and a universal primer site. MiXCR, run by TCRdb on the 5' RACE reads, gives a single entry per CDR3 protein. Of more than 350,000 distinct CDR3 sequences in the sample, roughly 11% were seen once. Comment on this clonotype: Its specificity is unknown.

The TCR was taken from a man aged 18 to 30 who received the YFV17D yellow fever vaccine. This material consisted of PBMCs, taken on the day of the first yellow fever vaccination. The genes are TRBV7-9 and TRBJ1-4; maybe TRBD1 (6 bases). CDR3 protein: CASSLVVGANEKLFF. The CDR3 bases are TGTGCCAGCAGCCTAGTAGTGGGGGCGAATGAAAAACTGTTTTTT.